Below are 27 T cell receptor beta chains sequenced from a single sample in a study of blood T cell repertoires in COVID-19. Sequencing was performed with immunoSEQ multiplex PCR; in TCRdb, only in-frame clones are kept and a portion is missing. The data hold around 84,000 clones, with 75% to 85% observed a single time. The sequenced sample consisted of peripheral blood. All receptors derive from a man aged 60-69 years with COVID-19, enrolled during active disease.

The chain has TRBV18 and TRBJ2-3; TRBD1 aligns across 7 bases. The length of the CDR3 is 13 residues. V lost 5 bases to trimming and J lost 6 bases; unmatched junction nucleotides: 5. Looked up from germline, CDR1 is KGHSH and CDR2 is LQKENI. The CDR3 region has the DNA TGTGCCAGCTCATGGGGACAGTCCGATACGCAGTATTTT. It is translated as CASSWGQSDTQYF.

The chain carries TRBV7-2 and TRBJ1-5, with a possible D match to TRBD1 (6 bases). The germline gives CDR1 SGHTA, CDR2 FQGNSA. The V and J ends lost 1 base and 2 bases respectively, with 9 bases between them. CDR3 length: 15 residues. The CDR3 sequence is CASSLDRAGNQPQHF. CDR3 nucleotides: TGTGCCAGCAGCTTAGACAGGGCGGGCAATCAGCCCCAGCATTTT.

This clone occurred a few times. The chain couples TRBV6-5 to TRBJ2-2; 9 bases agree with TRBD1. V shed 9 bases, J shed 6 bases, and the junction held 8 bases outside the gene matches. Germline V gene data show CDR1 as MNHEY and CDR2 as SVGAGI. The CDR3 has 14 residues. This CDR3 is CARGGQGRAGELFF. The CDR3 DNA is TGTGCCAGGGGGGGACAGGGAAGGGCCGGGGAGCTGTTTTTT.

This clone was picked up one time. The chain links TRBV18 to TRBJ2-7, with 9 bases matching TRBD1. Looked up from germline, CDR1 is KGHSH and CDR2 is LQKENI. This CDR3 spans 14 amino acids. V was clipped by 5 bases and J by 5 bases; unmatched bases: 7. The CDR3 region is CASSATGTGNEQYF. Written as DNA, the CDR3 is TGTGCCAGCTCAGCGACCGGGACAGGGAACGAGCAGTACTTC.

This clone was counted a few times. This chain joins TRBV21-1 and TRBJ2-4; the table assigns TRBD1, which was not confirmed against the DNA. TRBV21-1 is a pseudogene. The CDR3 spans 14 residues. This chain's CDR3 is CASSKKDRKNIQYF. CDR3 nucleotides: TGTGCCAGCAGCAAAAAGGACAGAAAAAACATTCAGTACTTC.

This clone has a count of ten or more. The chain has TRBV6-5 and TRBJ2-1, with 8 bases lining up with TRBD2. Germline V CDR1 and CDR2: MNHEY, SVGAGI. With 5 bases clipped from V and 3 bases from J, the junction kept 6 bases outside the gene matches. This CDR3 contains 15 residues. The CDR3 sequence is CASSPTSGDYNEQFF. CDR3 bases: TGTGCCAGCAGTCCAACTAGCGGAGACTACAATGAGCAGTTCTTC.

The chain employs TRBV30 and TRBJ1-1; D not certain. The CDR3 is 11 amino acids. V lost 7 bases, J lost 3 bases, and 9 bases lay in between. Germline V CDR1 and CDR2: GTSNPN, SVGIG (reference sequence). CDR3 amino acids: CAYAPDTEAFF. The CDR3 DNA sequence: TGTGCCTACGCACCGGACACTGAAGCTTTCTTT.

This clone was detected once. The chain recombines TRBV6-5 with TRBJ1-6; the D gene is possibly TRBD1 (6 bases). This CDR3 comprises 13 residues. Trimming took off 10 bases at V and 5 bases at J, with 12 bases between the two ends. CDR1 is MNHEY, CDR2 SVGAGI, per germline. The CDR3 loop is CATGGLNNSPLHF. The CDR3 bases are TGTGCCACGGGGGGCCTTAATAATTCACCCCTCCACTTT.

The chain has TRBV12-3 or TRBV12-4 and TRBJ1-2; TRBD1 is a possible D gene (6 bases). With 5 bases removed from V and 6 bases from J, the gap between germline ends came to 7 bases. The CDR3 runs 11 residues. CDR3 residues: CASSDRNGYTF. CDR3 DNA sequence: TGTGCCAGCAGTGACAGGAATGGCTACACCTTC.

This chain links TRBV11-3 with TRBJ1-3; unclear D gene. V lost 7 bases and J lost 6, with 16 bases in between. Germline CDR1 reads SGHNT; CDR2 reads YENEEA. This CDR3 has 14 amino acids. The CDR3 loop is CASTRGGSENTIYF. In DNA, the CDR3 is TGTGCCAGCACCCGGGGAGGGTCAGAAAACACCATATATTTT.

The chain uses TRBV5-4 and TRBJ1-2, with 12 bases identical to TRBD1. This CDR3 spans 14 amino acids. With V trimmed by 3 bases and J by 7 bases, 4 bases remained unmatched. Germline assignment: CDR1 SGHNT and CDR2 YYREEE (reference sequence). The CDR3 DNA follows: TGTGCCAGCAGCTGGGGACAGGGGGCGATTGGCTACACCTTC. Translating gives CASSWGQGAIGYTF.

To note about this clone: The sample has other DNA sequences that encode this CDR3 too. The chain uses TRBV7-9 and TRBJ2-1; TRBD2 matches at 7 bases. This CDR3 contains 14 residues. Germline V gene lookup returns CDR1 SEHNR and CDR2 FQNEAQ (reference sequence). V trimming: 5 bases; J trimming: 7 bases; junction bases outside the gene matches: 8. Here the CDR3 reads CASSTRGGWNEQFF. The CDR3 DNA sequence: TGTGCCAGCAGCACCCGCGGGGGTTGGAATGAGCAGTTCTTC.

This clone was picked up one time. The V call is TRBV2, the J call TRBJ1-4, with 8 bases aligning to TRBD1. Germline-derived CDR1 and CDR2 are SNHLY and FYNNEI. This CDR3 region has 14 residues. Losses at the gene ends were 9 bases for V and 8 bases for J; bases not matched to a gene: 11. CDR3 sequence reads: CASKGRQGREKLFF. CDR3 DNA sequence: TGTGCCAGTAAGGGGAGACAGGGGCGGGAAAAACTGTTTTTT.

J is TRBJ2-3 and V is TRBV7-9; no firm D call. Trimming left V 1 base short and J 6 bases short, with 5 bases between. The CDR3 spans 12 residues. Germline loops: CDR1 SEHNR, CDR2 FQNEAQ (reference sequence). CDR3 region: CASSLERDTQYF. The CDR3 DNA reads as TGTGCCAGCAGCTTAGAACGGGATACGCAGTATTTT.

The chain recombines TRBV25-1 with TRBJ2-7; TRBD1 aligns across 7 bases. Germline V gives CDR1 MGHDK, CDR2 SYGVNS. V shed 4 bases, J shed 5 bases, and the junction held 5 bases outside the gene matches. The CDR3 totals 13 residues. CDR3 sequence: CASSAKQGNEQYF. CDR3 sequence (DNA): TGTGCCAGCAGTGCAAAACAGGGGAACGAGCAGTACTTC.

The V gene is TRBV7-9, the J gene TRBJ2-3, with D uncertain. V was trimmed by 4 bases and J by 4 bases, leaving 3 bases between them. The CDR3 contains 11 residues. Germline CDR1 and CDR2: SEHNR and FQNEAQ (reference sequence). CDR3 sequence: CASSSADTQYF. The CDR3 DNA sequence: TGTGCCAGCAGCTCAGCAGATACGCAGTATTTT.

The chain joins TRBV2 to TRBJ2-4; a weak D match, TRBD2 (5 bases). The CDR3 has 15 residues. V shed 4 bases and J shed 0 bases, with 10 bases lying between them. Germline V lookup: CDR1 SNHLY, CDR2 FYNNEI. CDR3 in DNA: TGTGCCAGCAGTGGGGAGACGGGAGCCAAAAACATTCAGTACTTC. Encoded protein: CASSGETGAKNIQYF.

This chain connects TRBV19 to TRBJ2-1; TRBD1 agrees at 10 bases. Per germline, CDR1 LNHDA and CDR2 SQIVND (reference sequence). V lost 6 bases to trimming and J lost 6 bases; unmatched junction nucleotides: 8. The CDR3 extends over 15 amino acids. This chain's CDR3 is CASRLTTGGFNEQFF. CDR3 in DNA: TGTGCCAGTAGACTAACGACAGGGGGCTTCAATGAGCAGTTCTTC. The full variable domain, with the rest looked up from reference TRBV19 and TRBJ2-1, is DGGITQSPKYLFRKEGQNVTLSCEQNLNHDAMYWYRQDPGQGLRLIYYSQIVNDFQKGDIAEGYSVSREKKESFPLTVTSAQKNPTAFYLCASRLTTGGFNEQFFGPGTRLTVL.

The gene calls are TRBV9 and TRBJ1-2; 9 bases fit TRBD1. The J segment lost 5 bases and the V segment lost 4 bases, leaving 6 bases of the junction unmatched. CDR1 SGDLS and CDR2 YYNGEE come from the germline V gene. This CDR3 contains 14 residues. The DNA of the CDR3 is TGTGCCAGCAGCTTAGGGACAGGGAGGTATGGCTACACCTTC. Its protein is CASSLGTGRYGYTF.

CDR3 region: CASSQVAGAETQYF. The CDR3 DNA follows: TGTGCCAGCAGCCAAGTTGCAGGGGCAGAGACCCAGTACTTC. V and J are TRBV4-2 and TRBJ2-5; TRBD1 is a possible D gene (6 bases). V was clipped by 1 base and J by 4 bases, with 10 bases between them. Germline V lookup: CDR1 LGHNA, CDR2 YNFKEQ. The CDR3 is 14 amino acids.

The V call is TRBV3-1 (or the pseudogene TRBV3-2), the J call TRBJ1-2; a weak D match, TRBD1 (5 bases). Germline V gene data show CDR1 as LGHDT and CDR2 as YNNKEL (reference sequence). CDR3 size: 14 residues. V gave up 0 bases and J gave up 5 bases, with 10 bases separating them. The CDR3 DNA reads TGTGCCAGCAGCCAAGATTCAGGGAGGTATGGCTACACCTTC. Amino acids: CASSQDSGRYGYTF.

This clone was detected once. Written as DNA, the CDR3 is TGTGCCAGCAGCGTTATCAGACAGGGGGCAATGACTGGGGCCAACGTCCTGACTTTC. As protein: CASSVIRQGAMTGANVLTF. The genes are TRBV7-9 and TRBJ2-6, with 10 bases that match TRBD1. The CDR3 loop spans 19 amino acids. Germline loops: CDR1 SEHNR, CDR2 FQNEAQ (reference sequence). The trim removed 5 bases at V and 2 bases at J, leaving 12 bases unmatched. The whole variable domain, filled in from reference TRBV7-9 and TRBJ2-6, reads DTGVSQNPRHKITKRGQNVTFRCDPISEHNRLYWYRQTLGQGPEFLTYFQNEAQLEKSRLLSDRFSAERPKGSFSTLEIQRTEQGDSAMYLCASSVIRQGAMTGANVLTFGAGSRLTVL.

V and J are TRBV7-8 and TRBJ1-2; 8 nucleotides match TRBD1. In germline, CDR1 is SGHVS, CDR2 FQNEAQ. CDR3 length: 16 amino acids. V lost 4 bases and J lost 0; bases outside the gene matches: 7. The CDR3 sequence is CASSSGTGNANYGYTF. In DNA form, the CDR3 reads TGTGCCAGCAGCTCCGGGACAGGAAATGCTAACTATGGCTACACCTTC.

In its sample, this clone was seen once. The CDR3 region is CASSIWDRGQDYGYTF. In DNA form, the CDR3 reads TGTGCCAGTAGTATCTGGGACAGGGGGCAGGACTATGGCTACACCTTC. The chain uses TRBV19 and TRBJ1-2; 12 nucleotides match TRBD1. V was clipped by 3 bases and J by 3 bases; unmatched bases: 5. This CDR3 has 16 amino acids. CDR1 is LNHDA and CDR2 is SQIVND in the germline V gene (reference sequence).

The chain uses TRBV6-4 and TRBJ2-1; 8 bases map to TRBD2. The germline V gene has CDR1 MRHNA and CDR2 SNTAGT. The CDR3 has 14 residues. J lost 8 bases, V lost 6 bases, and 9 bases had no gene match. Here the CDR3 reads CASSQRESFDEQFF. The CDR3 coding sequence is TGTGCCAGCAGCCAGCGGGAGAGCTTCGATGAGCAGTTCTTC.

This clone occurred a few times. The V gene is TRBV6-5, the J gene TRBJ2-7, with 9 nucleotides matching TRBD1. Trimming removed 11 bases from V and 5 bases from J; junction bases left unmatched: 7. The CDR3 has 12 residues. Germline V CDR1 and CDR2: MNHEY, SVGAGI. Here the CDR3 DNA reads TGTGCCGTATGGGACAGGGCCCACGAGCAGTACTTC. Amino acids: CAVWDRAHEQYF.

This clone was observed a handful of times. This rearrangement joins TRBV7-3 to TRBJ1-2; the match to TRBD1 covers 10 bases. The CDR3 length is 15 residues. Germline V CDR1 and CDR2: SGHTA, FQGTGA. V shed 0 bases and J 3 bases; nucleotides not matched to a gene: 1. The CDR3 here is CASSLTGTGDYGYTF. The DNA of the CDR3 is TGTGCCAGCAGCTTAACGGGGACAGGGGACTATGGCTACACCTTC.